What follows is one T cell receptor (beta chain) and its context. This entry comes from a study of T cells in Graves' hyperthyroidism and ophthalmopathy. Germline V gives CDR1 LNHDA, CDR2 SQIVND (reference sequence). This CDR3 comprises 16 residues. With 8 bases clipped from V and 0 bases from J, the junction kept 10 bases outside the gene matches. Amplification of TCR beta CDR3 regions was performed using RNA transcripts as template. The primer set for the first-round RT-PCR of the TCR CDR3 was HTBI. TCRdb re-called the multiplex PCR reads through MiXCR, storing one row per CDR3 protein. Of fewer than 750,000 distinct CDR3 sequences in the sample, under 60% were seen once.

This receptor was taken from a woman aged 18 to 35 with Graves' hyperthyroidism. The rearrangement uses TRBV19 and TRBJ2-7, with 10 bases lining up with TRBD1. The material sequenced was peripheral blood or thyroid tissue (not recorded which). The CDR3 region is CASAGQGTLSSYEQYF. Here the CDR3 DNA reads TGTGCCAGTGCGGGACAGGGGACCCTGAGCTCCTACGAGCAGTACTTC.